These 21 T cell receptor beta chains were all obtained from the same sample, sequenced in a study of early stage breast cancer tumors. Sequencing used immunoSEQ multiplex PCR; TCRdb keeps in-frame clones, though not all of them. Of tens of thousands of clones in the sample, over 60% were seen once. Sequencing used blood. All receptors come from a person aged 50-59 years with breast cancer.

V gene TRBV6-1 combines with J gene TRBJ2-7, with D possibly TRBD1 on 8 matching bases. The germline V gene encodes CDR1 MNHNS and CDR2 SASEGT. CDR3 length: 14 residues. The V and J ends lost 11 bases and 0 bases respectively, with 17 bases between them. For the CDR3, the DNA is TGTGCCGTCAACAGGGGGGGCAACTCCTACGAGCAGTACGTC. Translated, it gives CAVNRGGNSYEQYV.

The gene calls are TRBV5-1 and TRBJ2-1; TRBD1 agrees at 10 bases. Germline V gene sequence: CDR1 SGHRS, CDR2 YFSETQ. Trimming at V came to 4 bases and at J to 0 bases, leaving 4 bases not matched to a gene. This CDR3 has 16 residues. CDR3 protein: CASSQGQGSSYNEQFF. The CDR3 nucleotides read TGCGCCAGCAGCCAGGGACAGGGGAGCTCCTACAATGAGCAGTTCTTC.

The chain combines TRBV4-3 with TRBJ2-3; a possible D gene is TRBD2 (5 bases). The CDR3 covers 15 residues. Germline V CDR1 and CDR2: LGHNA, YSLEER. V gave up 0 bases and J gave up 6 bases, with 13 bases separating them. The CDR3 spells CASSQESSPGDTQYF. The DNA of the CDR3 is TGCGCCAGCAGCCAAGAGTCCTCTCCGGGGGATACGCAGTATTTT.

V and J are TRBV7-9 and TRBJ2-7; D unresolved. Germline V gives CDR1 SEHNR, CDR2 FQNEAQ (reference sequence). The CDR3 sequence is 16 residues long. Trimming took 2 bases from V and 0 from J, leaving 14 bases between them. Written as DNA, the CDR3 is TGTGCCAGCAGCTTACCCACCGGTGGCGGCTCCTACGAGCAGTACTTC. Amino acid sequence: CASSLPTGGGSYEQYF. The entire variable domain, with the rest obtained from reference TRBV7-9 and TRBJ2-7, is as follows: DTGVSQNPRHKITKRGQNVTFRCDPISEHNRLYWYRQTLGQGPEFLTYFQNEAQLEKSRLLSDRFSAERPKGSFSTLEIQRTEQGDSAMYLCASSLPTGGGSYEQYFGPGTRLTVT.

By share, this clone counts as large. The chain combines TRBV19 with TRBJ1-1; D is undetermined. Germline values: CDR1 LNHDA, CDR2 SQIVND (reference sequence). The germline V and J ends were trimmed by 6 bases and 1 base, with 9 bases remaining between them. This CDR3 region has 13 residues. Here the CDR3 DNA reads TGTGCCAGTAGCCTAAACAGGAACACTGAAGCTTTCTTT. Amino acids: CASSLNRNTEAFF. Full variable domain (missing parts from reference TRBV19 and TRBJ1-1): DGGITQSPKYLFRKEGQNVTLSCEQNLNHDAMYWYRQDPGQGLRLIYYSQIVNDFQKGDIAEGYSVSREKKESFPLTVTSAQKNPTAFYLCASSLNRNTEAFFGQGTRLTVV.

The chain has TRBV25-1 and TRBJ1-2; D ambiguous. Trimming cost V 0 bases and J 8 bases, with 13 bases left between them. Germline V lookup: CDR1 MGHDK, CDR2 SYGVNS. The CDR3 runs 14 residues. The CDR3 reads CASSEYGTATGYTF. The CDR3 bases are TGTGCCAGCAGTGAATACGGAACAGCTACGGGCTACACCTTC.

This clone was counted a few times. The chain is built from TRBV16 and TRBJ1-5; D remains unclear. V lost 8 bases, J lost 3 bases, and 8 bases lay in between. The CDR3 extends over 12 amino acids. Looked up from germline, CDR1 is KGHSY and CDR2 is FQNENV. The CDR3 sequence: CASGEVNQPQHF. The DNA for the CDR3 is TGTGCCAGCGGCGAGGTCAATCAGCCCCAGCATTTT.

The rearrangement joins TRBV27 to TRBJ2-6; the D gene is possibly TRBD1 (5 bases). Germline V CDR1 and CDR2: MNHEY, SMNVEV (reference sequence). The CDR3 is made up of 14 amino acids. V was pared by 2 bases and J by 3 bases, with 5 bases between. The CDR3 here is CASSLQGGANVLTF. CDR3 DNA: TGTGCCAGCAGTTTACAGGGTGGGGCCAACGTCCTGACTTTC.

This rearrangement joins TRBV7-3 to TRBJ2-7; 7 bases line up with TRBD1. J lost 2 bases, V lost 5 bases, and 9 bases had no gene match. CDR1 and CDR2 from the germline V gene are SGHTA and FQGTGA. The CDR3 runs to 15 residues. The CDR3 reads CASSPAGDSPYEQYF. The CDR3 DNA reads as TGTGCCAGCAGCCCTGCTGGGGACAGCCCCTACGAGCAGTACTTC.

This clone was counted only a few times. The rearrangement uses TRBV5-6 and TRBJ2-1, with D perhaps TRBD1 (5 bases). The CDR3 covers 15 residues. Germline V gene data show CDR1 as SGHDT and CDR2 as YYEEEE. Trimming took off 0 bases at V and 1 base at J, with 8 bases between the two ends. Here the CDR3 DNA reads TGTGCCAGCAGCTTGGAGCAGGGTTCCTACAATGAGCAGTTCTTC. Translating gives CASSLEQGSYNEQFF.

This chain uses TRBV5-6 with TRBJ2-1; 7 nucleotides line up with TRBD1. The germline gives CDR1 SGHDT, CDR2 YYEEEE. The CDR3 loop spans 16 amino acids. Unmatched junction bases numbered 10, after V lost 5 bases and J lost 2 bases. Here the CDR3 DNA reads TGTGCCAGCAGAATAAGCAGGGGGTCTACCTACAATGAGCAGTTCTTC. It codes for CASRISRGSTYNEQFF.

Judged by abundance, this clone is medium-sized. V and J are TRBV11-3 and TRBJ2-1; 7 positions agree with TRBD2. Germline values: CDR1 SGHNT, CDR2 YENEEA. The V gene end was trimmed by 1 base and the J gene end by 8 bases; junction bases not matched to a gene: 5. The CDR3 is 14 residues long. CDR3 region: CASSLVREADEQFF. The CDR3 region has the DNA TGTGCCAGCAGCTTAGTCCGGGAGGCCGATGAGCAGTTCTTC.

This clone has only a few counts. This chain connects TRBV10-3 to TRBJ1-5; 7 bases line up with TRBD1. Germline loops: CDR1 ENHRY, CDR2 SYGVKD. The V gene end was trimmed by 2 bases and the J gene end by 5 bases; junction bases not matched to a gene: 0. The CDR3 length is 13 residues. The CDR3 loop reads CAISEDRDQPQHF. In DNA form, the CDR3 reads TGTGCCATCAGTGAGGACAGGGATCAGCCCCAGCATTTT.

A single count supports this clone. CDR3 protein: CASSPTTGVGETQYF. The CDR3 DNA reads TGTGCCAGCAGCCCGACAACAGGGGTCGGCGAGACCCAGTACTTC. The chain links TRBV5-4 to TRBJ2-5, with 7 bases aligning to TRBD1. The J segment lost 5 bases and the V segment lost 4 bases, leaving 11 bases of the junction unmatched. CDR3 length equals 15 residues. Germline V CDR1 and CDR2: SGHNT, YYREEE (reference sequence).

V usage is TRBV28 and J usage is TRBJ1-2; 10 bases line up with TRBD1. The CDR3 spans 14 residues. CDR1 and CDR2 (germline): MDHEN, SYDVKM. Trimming took 3 bases from V and 4 from J; bases not matched to a gene: 2. The CDR3 loop reads CASSFGDRGYGYTF. CDR3 sequence (DNA): TGTGCCAGCAGTTTTGGGGACAGGGGCTATGGCTACACCTTC.

The chain uses TRBV19 and TRBJ2-3; 14 bases align to TRBD2. V lost 3 bases to trimming and J lost 6 bases; unmatched junction nucleotides: 8. Germline V gene data show CDR1 as LNHDA and CDR2 as SQIVND (reference sequence). This CDR3 comprises 17 residues. The CDR3 DNA reads as TGTGCCAGTAGTATCGGACTAGCGGGAGGTACTTGGGATACGCAGTATTTT. Encoded protein: CASSIGLAGGTWDTQYF. Looking up the rest from reference TRBV19 and TRBJ2-3 gives the full variable domain: DGGITQSPKYLFRKEGQNVTLSCEQNLNHDAMYWYRQDPGQGLRLIYYSQIVNDFQKGDIAEGYSVSREKKESFPLTVTSAQKNPTAFYLCASSIGLAGGTWDTQYFGPGTRLTVL.

This clone turned up a few times. This chain joins TRBV9 and TRBJ2-3; D may be TRBD2 (5 bases). The CDR3 totals 14 residues. Between the trimmed V and J ends, which lost 0 bases and 0 bases, there was a span of 5 bases. Germline loops: CDR1 SGDLS, CDR2 YYNGEE. Here the CDR3 DNA reads TGTGCCAGCAGCGTAGCGGGGAGCACAGATACGCAGTATTTT. It specifies CASSVAGSTDTQYF.

This sequence joins TRBV27 and TRBJ1-1; the D is unclear. CDR3 size: 14 residues. Germline-derived CDR1 and CDR2 are MNHEY and SMNVEV (reference sequence). Trimming took off 3 bases at V and 1 base at J, with 9 bases between the two ends. The DNA for the CDR3 is TGTGCCAGCAGTTTGTATCGGGGGAACACTGAAGCTTTCTTT. This translates into CASSLYRGNTEAFF.

Only a few counts were recorded for this clone. The rearrangement uses TRBV5-5 and TRBJ2-5; D is possibly TRBD2 (5 bases). From germline, CDR1 is SGHKS and CDR2 YYEKEE (reference sequence). Trimming cost V 4 bases and J 3 bases, with 13 bases left between them. The CDR3 is 14 amino acids. The CDR3 bases are TGTGCCAGCAGCCGTCGTGGACTGGAAGAGACCCAGTACTTC. Amino acid sequence: CASSRRGLEETQYF.

The chain combines TRBV27 with TRBJ2-2, with a possible D match to TRBD1 (6 bases). This CDR3 has 14 residues. Germline V gene sequence: CDR1 MNHEY, CDR2 SMNVEV (reference sequence). Trimming took off 6 bases at V and 4 bases at J, with 12 bases between the two ends. The CDR3 nucleotides are TGTGCCAGCAGAACAGGGTTGTTCACCGGGGAGCTGTTTTTT. Translated: CASRTGLFTGELFF.

This chain uses TRBV7-2 with TRBJ2-1, with D unclear. Trimming took off 5 bases at V and 2 bases at J, with 13 bases between the two ends. The germline gives CDR1 SGHTA, CDR2 FQGNSA. CDR3 length: 15 residues. CDR3 DNA sequence: TGTGCCAGCAGCCAAGAGTCCACGGCCTACAATGAGCAGTTCTTC. The encoded protein is CASSQESTAYNEQFF.